The 20 T cell receptor beta chains reported below all come from one sample, sequenced in a study of T cell responses to AZD1222 COVID-19 vaccine. The table came from immunoSEQ multiplex PCR; TCRdb's copy has only in-frame clones and leaves some out. The repertoire consists of about 140,000 clones, with roughly 87% occurring once and the leading ten covering about 5%. This specimen was peripheral blood, taken 28 days after the second dose of the MenACWY control vaccine. These receptors were obtained from an adult who received the MenACWY meningococcal vaccine as a control.

CDR3 amino acids: CASREAGWGAGTYQPQHF. For the CDR3, the DNA is TGTGCCAGCAGGGAAGCTGGTTGGGGGGCAGGAACTTATCAGCCCCAGCATTTT. The J gene is TRBJ1-5, the V gene TRBV7-8, with D possibly being TRBD1 (6 bases). Germline assignment: CDR1 SGHVS and CDR2 FQNEAQ. The CDR3 is 18 residues long. Trimming removed 6 bases at V and 5 bases at J, with 26 bases between.

The chain has TRBV6-5 and TRBJ2-7; D not certain. V was pared by 2 bases and J by 3 bases, with 17 bases between. The length of the CDR3 is 16 residues. Germline loops: CDR1 MNHEY, CDR2 SVGAGI. DNA of the CDR3: TGTGCCAGCAGTTACGATCGGGCTACCTCATTCTACGAGCAGTACTTC. Translated, it gives CASSYDRATSFYEQYF.

The CDR3 spells CASSLRGAGNQPQHF. The DNA of the CDR3 is TGTGCCAGCAGCTTACGAGGGGCGGGCAATCAGCCCCAGCATTTT. The chain carries TRBV7-2 and TRBJ1-5; D might be TRBD1 (5 bases). The CDR3 extends over 15 amino acids. The germline CDR1 and CDR2 sequences are SGHTA and FQGNSA. The germline V and J ends were trimmed by 2 bases and 2 bases, with 10 bases remaining between them.

V gene TRBV18 combines with J gene TRBJ2-5, with D unclear. The V gene lost 2 bases and the J gene lost 0 bases, with 16 bases spanning the gap. CDR3 length: 17 residues. CDR1 and CDR2 (germline): KGHSH, LQKENI. The CDR3 DNA follows: TGTGCCAGCTCACCATACCCAGCCGGCGGAAACCAAGAGACCCAGTACTTC. Its translation is CASSPYPAGGNQETQYF.

The chain combines TRBV5-5 with TRBJ2-3; D remains unclear. The CDR3 loop spans 15 amino acids. Germline values: CDR1 SGHKS, CDR2 YYEKEE (reference sequence). V gave up 1 base and J gave up 10 bases, with 19 bases separating them. The CDR3 protein is CASSLMTLPGDAQYF. DNA for the CDR3: TGTGCCAGCAGCTTGATGACTCTCCCAGGTGACGCGCAGTATTTT.

The rearrangement links TRBV4-2 to TRBJ2-1, with 9 positions matching TRBD2. V lost 8 bases, J lost 6 bases, and 11 bases stayed unmatched. This CDR3 contains 15 residues. Germline loops: CDR1 LGHNA, CDR2 YNFKEQ. Written as DNA, the CDR3 is TGTGCCAGCGGTGGTGTCCAGCGGGGGGCCAATGAGCAGTTCTTC. Amino acid sequence: CASGGVQRGANEQFF.

The J gene is TRBJ1-1, the V gene TRBV25-1; TRBD1 is a possible D gene (6 bases). CDR1 MGHDK and CDR2 SYGVNS come from the germline V gene. Trimming cost V 1 base and J 4 bases, with 13 bases left between them. CDR3 length equals 15 residues. The CDR3: CASSESGRGGTEAFF. CDR3 DNA: TGTGCCAGCAGTGAATCAGGCAGGGGTGGCACTGAAGCTTTCTTT.

The count of this clone is one. The gene calls are TRBV4-3 and TRBJ2-5, with D maybe TRBD2 (5 bases). This CDR3 has 15 amino acids. V was trimmed by 0 bases and J by 3 bases, leaving 11 bases between them. The V gene's germline CDR1 is LGHNA and CDR2 YSLEER. CDR3 DNA: TGCGCCAGCAGCCAAGATCCGTCGGAGGAAGAGACCCAGTACTTC. Amino acid sequence: CASSQDPSEEETQYF.

The chain uses TRBV7-8 and TRBJ1-1; D not certain. CDR1 SGHVS and CDR2 FQNEAQ come from the germline V gene. V gave up 5 bases and J gave up 3 bases, with 7 bases separating them. CDR3 length: 12 amino acids. CDR3 in amino acids: CASSPTHTEAFF. The CDR3 DNA is TGTGCCAGCAGCCCGACACACACTGAAGCTTTCTTT.

The chain employs TRBV2 and TRBJ2-7, with D unresolved. The germline V gene has CDR1 SNHLY and CDR2 FYNNEI. The CDR3 covers 11 residues. Trimming removed 8 bases at V and 3 bases at J, with 8 bases between. CDR3 nucleotides: TGTGCCAGCGGGCCACTCTACGAGCAGTACTTC. Its protein is CASGPLYEQYF.

The chain joins TRBV9 to TRBJ2-3; no definite D call. Germline loops: CDR1 SGDLS, CDR2 YYNGEE. Trimming cost V 2 bases and J 5 bases, with 3 bases left between them. The CDR3 spans 11 residues. The CDR3 here is CASSVRDTQYF. As DNA, the CDR3 is TGTGCCAGCAGCGTGAGAGATACGCAGTATTTT.

The gene calls are TRBV7-2 and TRBJ1-1; possibly TRBD1 for D (6 bases). V lost 4 bases, J lost 5 bases, and 14 bases lay in between. This CDR3 is built from 14 residues. The germline gives CDR1 SGHTA, CDR2 FQGNSA. CDR3 region: CASSSQGSGTEAFF. The CDR3 DNA is TGTGCCAGCAGCTCCCAGGGGTCTGGGACTGAAGCTTTCTTT.

This clone was seen more than once but under ten times. This chain connects TRBV4-1 to TRBJ1-3; D uncertain. With 1 base removed from V and 4 bases from J, the gap between germline ends came to 14 bases. The germline V gene has CDR1 MGHRA and CDR2 YSYEKL. The CDR3 extends over 16 amino acids. This chain's CDR3 is CASSQVRGAAGNTIYF. The CDR3 DNA follows: TGCGCCAGCAGCCAAGTGCGGGGTGCGGCGGGAAACACCATATATTTT.

The CDR3 spells CASSQDTRLGGYTF. CDR3 nucleotide sequence: TGCGCCAGCAGCCAAGATACCAGACTGGGCGGCTACACCTTC. J is TRBJ1-2 and V is TRBV4-3; no clear D gene. V was trimmed by 0 bases and J by 8 bases, leaving 13 bases between them. The CDR3 runs 14 residues. CDR1 and CDR2 from the germline V gene are LGHNA and YSLEER.

The genes are TRBV27 and TRBJ1-2, with D perhaps matching TRBD1 (5 bases). The CDR3 has 15 amino acids. Between the trimmed V and J ends, which lost 3 bases and 8 bases, there was a span of 19 bases. Germline values: CDR1 MNHEY, CDR2 SMNVEV (reference sequence). The CDR3 coding sequence is TGTGCCAGCAGTTTCCGTAGGGGAACCCAGATCGGCTACACCTTC. It translates to CASSFRRGTQIGYTF.

This clone was seen only once. The J gene is TRBJ1-5, the V gene TRBV2; D not certain. Trimming cost V 3 bases and J 8 bases, with 8 bases left between them. From germline, CDR1 is SNHLY and CDR2 FYNNEI. There are 12 residues in the CDR3. The CDR3 loop reads CASSESGEPQHF. CDR3 sequence (DNA): TGTGCCAGCAGTGAGAGCGGCGAGCCCCAGCATTTT.

This clone was counted a single time. The chain joins TRBV12-3 or TRBV12-4 to TRBJ1-4; no definite D call. The V and J ends lost 5 bases and 11 bases respectively, with 15 bases between them. The CDR3 has 13 amino acids. CDR3 nucleotides: TGTGCCAGCAGTCCCTCCGGGGTCGGGAAACTGTTTTTT. Translation gives CASSPSGVGKLFF.

The chain couples TRBV6-2 or TRBV6-3 to TRBJ2-2, with no clear D. CDR3 length equals 16 residues. CDR1 MNHEY and CDR2 SVGEGT come from the germline V gene. Trimming took 3 bases from V and 6 from J, leaving 17 bases between them. The CDR3 is CASSYELGLGPGELFF. CDR3 coding DNA: TGTGCCAGCAGTTATGAACTGGGGTTGGGTCCCGGGGAGCTGTTTTTT.

CDR3 DNA sequence: TGTGCCAGCAGGATGGGACAGGGCACAGATACGCAGTATTTT. Translated, it gives CASRMGQGTDTQYF. The chain combines TRBV11-3 with TRBJ2-3; TRBD1 matches 8 bases. After removal of 6 bases from V and 1 base from J, the junction contained 3 bases not matched to a gene. Germline CDR1 reads SGHNT; CDR2 reads YENEEA. CDR3 length equals 14 residues.

The rearrangement links TRBV7-9 to TRBJ1-4; 7 nucleotides line up with TRBD1. CDR1 SEHNR and CDR2 FQNEAQ come from the germline V gene (reference sequence). The CDR3 has 14 amino acids. V lost 4 bases, J lost 5 bases, and 4 bases stayed unmatched. CDR3 in amino acids: CASSSRGLNEKLFF. In DNA form, the CDR3 reads TGTGCCAGCAGCTCCAGGGGGTTGAATGAAAAACTGTTTTTT. Full variable domain (missing parts from reference TRBV7-9 and TRBJ1-4): DTGVSQNPRHKITKRGQNVTFRCDPISEHNRLYWYRQTLGQGPEFLTYFQNEAQLEKSRLLSDRFSAERPKGSFSTLEIQRTEQGDSAMYLCASSSRGLNEKLFFGSGTQLSVL.